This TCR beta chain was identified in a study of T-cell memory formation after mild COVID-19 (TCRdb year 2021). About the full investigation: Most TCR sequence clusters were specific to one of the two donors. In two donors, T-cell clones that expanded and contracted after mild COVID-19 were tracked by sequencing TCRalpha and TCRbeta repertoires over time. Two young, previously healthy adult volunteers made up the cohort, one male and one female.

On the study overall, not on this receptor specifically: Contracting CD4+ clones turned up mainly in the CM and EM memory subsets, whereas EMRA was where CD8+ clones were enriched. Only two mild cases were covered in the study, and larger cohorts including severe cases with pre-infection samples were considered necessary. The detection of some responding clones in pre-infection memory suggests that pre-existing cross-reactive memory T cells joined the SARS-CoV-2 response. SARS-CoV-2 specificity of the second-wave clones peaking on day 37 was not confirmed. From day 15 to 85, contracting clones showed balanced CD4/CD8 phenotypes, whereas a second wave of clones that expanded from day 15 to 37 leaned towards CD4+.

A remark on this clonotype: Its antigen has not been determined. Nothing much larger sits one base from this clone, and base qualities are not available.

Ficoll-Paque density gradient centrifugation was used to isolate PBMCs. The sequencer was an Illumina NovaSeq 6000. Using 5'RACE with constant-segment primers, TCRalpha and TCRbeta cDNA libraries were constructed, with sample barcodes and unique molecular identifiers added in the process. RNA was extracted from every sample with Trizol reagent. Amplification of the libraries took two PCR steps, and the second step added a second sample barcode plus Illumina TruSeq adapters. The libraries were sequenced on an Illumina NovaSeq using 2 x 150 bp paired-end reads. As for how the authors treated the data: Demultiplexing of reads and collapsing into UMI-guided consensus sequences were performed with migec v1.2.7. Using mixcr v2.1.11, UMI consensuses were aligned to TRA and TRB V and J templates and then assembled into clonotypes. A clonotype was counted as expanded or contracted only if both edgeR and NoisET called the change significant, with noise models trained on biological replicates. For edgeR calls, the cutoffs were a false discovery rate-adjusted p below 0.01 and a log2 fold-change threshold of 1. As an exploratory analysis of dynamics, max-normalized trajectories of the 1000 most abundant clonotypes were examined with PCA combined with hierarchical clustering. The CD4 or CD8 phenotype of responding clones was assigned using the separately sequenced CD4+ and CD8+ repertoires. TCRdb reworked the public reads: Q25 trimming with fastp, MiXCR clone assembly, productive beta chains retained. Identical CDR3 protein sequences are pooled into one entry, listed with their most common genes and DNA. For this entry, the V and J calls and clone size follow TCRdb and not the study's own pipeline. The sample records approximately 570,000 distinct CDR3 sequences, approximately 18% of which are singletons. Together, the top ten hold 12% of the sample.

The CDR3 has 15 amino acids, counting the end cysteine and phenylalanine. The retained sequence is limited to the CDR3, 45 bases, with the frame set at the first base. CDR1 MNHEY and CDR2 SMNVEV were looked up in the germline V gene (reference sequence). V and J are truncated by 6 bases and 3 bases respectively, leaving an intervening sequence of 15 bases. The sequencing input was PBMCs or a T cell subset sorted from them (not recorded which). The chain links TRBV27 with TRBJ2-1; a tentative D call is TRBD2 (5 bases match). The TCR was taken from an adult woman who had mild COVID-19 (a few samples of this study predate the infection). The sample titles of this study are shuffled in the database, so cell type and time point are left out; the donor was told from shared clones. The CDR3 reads CASSEGPGLYNEQFF. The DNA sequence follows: TGTGCCAGCAGCGAGGGTCCGGGTCTCTACAATGAGCAGTTCTTC.